This record looks at one T cell receptor beta chain sequence and its context. These data come from a study of T cell responses to AZD1222 COVID-19 vaccine. Study overall: Researchers grouped second doses given at about 4 or about 12 weeks into one pool.

Data came from immunoSEQ multiplex PCR; TCRdb stores just in-frame clones and leaves some out. The sample contains over 100,000 clones, over 90% of which appear only once. The length of the CDR3 is 17 residues. With 0 bases clipped from V and 4 bases from J, the junction kept 8 bases outside the gene matches. The germline V gene has CDR1 LGHDT and CDR2 YNNKEL (reference sequence). The sequence was collected from an adult in good health. This sequence joins TRBV3-1 (or the pseudogene TRBV3-2) and TRBJ2-1; TRBD2 matches at 8 bases. Sequencing was performed on peripheral blood, taken on day 0 of AZD1222 vaccination. CDR3 protein: CASSQDLNSGMYNEQFF. Written as DNA, the CDR3 is TGTGCCAGCAGCCAAGATTTGAATAGCGGGATGTACAATGAGCAGTTCTTC.